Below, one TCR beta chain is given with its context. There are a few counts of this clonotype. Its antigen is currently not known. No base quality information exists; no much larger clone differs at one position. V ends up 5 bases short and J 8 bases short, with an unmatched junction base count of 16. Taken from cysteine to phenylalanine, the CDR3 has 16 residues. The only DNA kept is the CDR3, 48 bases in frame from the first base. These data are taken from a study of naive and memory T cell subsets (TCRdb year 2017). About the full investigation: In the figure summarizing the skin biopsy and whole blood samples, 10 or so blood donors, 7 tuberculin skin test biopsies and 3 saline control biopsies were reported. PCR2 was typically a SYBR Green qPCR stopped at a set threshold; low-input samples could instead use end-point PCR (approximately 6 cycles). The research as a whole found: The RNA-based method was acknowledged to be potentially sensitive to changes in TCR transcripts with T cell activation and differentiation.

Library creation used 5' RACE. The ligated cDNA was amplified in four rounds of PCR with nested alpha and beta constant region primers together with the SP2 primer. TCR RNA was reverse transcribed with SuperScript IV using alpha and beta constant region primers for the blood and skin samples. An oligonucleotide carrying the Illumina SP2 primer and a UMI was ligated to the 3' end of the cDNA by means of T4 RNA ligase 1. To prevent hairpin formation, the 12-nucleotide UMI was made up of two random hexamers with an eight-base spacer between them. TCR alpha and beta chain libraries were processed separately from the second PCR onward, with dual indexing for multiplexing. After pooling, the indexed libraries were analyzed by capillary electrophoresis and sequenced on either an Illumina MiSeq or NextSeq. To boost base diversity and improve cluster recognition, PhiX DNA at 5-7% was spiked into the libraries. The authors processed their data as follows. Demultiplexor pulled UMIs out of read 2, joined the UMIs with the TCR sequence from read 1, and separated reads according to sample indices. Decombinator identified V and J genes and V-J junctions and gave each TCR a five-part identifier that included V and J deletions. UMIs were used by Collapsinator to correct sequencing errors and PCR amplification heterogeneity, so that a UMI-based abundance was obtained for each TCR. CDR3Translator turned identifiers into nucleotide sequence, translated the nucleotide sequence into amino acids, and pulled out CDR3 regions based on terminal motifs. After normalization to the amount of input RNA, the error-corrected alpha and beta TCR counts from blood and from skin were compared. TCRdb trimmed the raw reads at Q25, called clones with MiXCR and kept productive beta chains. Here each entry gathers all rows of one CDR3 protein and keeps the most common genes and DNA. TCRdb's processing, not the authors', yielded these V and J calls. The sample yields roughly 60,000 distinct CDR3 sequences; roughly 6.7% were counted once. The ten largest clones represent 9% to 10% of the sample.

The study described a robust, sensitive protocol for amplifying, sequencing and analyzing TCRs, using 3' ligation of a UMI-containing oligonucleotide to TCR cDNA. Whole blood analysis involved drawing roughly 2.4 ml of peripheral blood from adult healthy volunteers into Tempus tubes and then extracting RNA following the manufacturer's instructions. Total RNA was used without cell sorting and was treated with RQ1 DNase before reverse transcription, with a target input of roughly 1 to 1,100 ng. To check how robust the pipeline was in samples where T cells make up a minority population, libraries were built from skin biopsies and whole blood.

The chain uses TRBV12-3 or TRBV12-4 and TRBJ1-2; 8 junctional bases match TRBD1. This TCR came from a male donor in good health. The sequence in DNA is TGTGCCAGCAGTCCCAGTGACAGGGGTGCGGGCTGGGGCTACACCTTC. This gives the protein CASSPSDRGAGWGYTF.